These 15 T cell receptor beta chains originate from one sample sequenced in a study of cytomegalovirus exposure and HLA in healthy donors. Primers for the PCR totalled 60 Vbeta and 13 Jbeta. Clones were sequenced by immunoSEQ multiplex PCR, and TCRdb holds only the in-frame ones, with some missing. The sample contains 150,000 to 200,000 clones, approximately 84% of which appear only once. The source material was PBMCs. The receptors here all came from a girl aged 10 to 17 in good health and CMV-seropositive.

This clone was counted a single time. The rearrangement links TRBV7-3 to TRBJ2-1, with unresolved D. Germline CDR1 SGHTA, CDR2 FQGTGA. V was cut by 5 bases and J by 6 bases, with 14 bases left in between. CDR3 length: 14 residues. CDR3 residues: CASSRDTAINEQFF. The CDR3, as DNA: TGTGCCAGCAGCCGTGATACAGCTATCAATGAGCAGTTCTTC.

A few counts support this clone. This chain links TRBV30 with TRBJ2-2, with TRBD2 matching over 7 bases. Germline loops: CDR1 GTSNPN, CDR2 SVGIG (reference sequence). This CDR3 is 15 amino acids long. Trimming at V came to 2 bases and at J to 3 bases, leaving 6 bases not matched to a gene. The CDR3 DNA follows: TGTGCCTGGAGTACCAGCGGGGCTCACACCGGGGAGCTGTTTTTT. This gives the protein CAWSTSGAHTGELFF.

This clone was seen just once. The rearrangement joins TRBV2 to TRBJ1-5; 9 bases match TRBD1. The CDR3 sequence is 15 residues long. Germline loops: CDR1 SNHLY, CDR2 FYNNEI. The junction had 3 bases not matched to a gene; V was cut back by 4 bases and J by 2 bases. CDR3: CASSARTGGNQPQHF. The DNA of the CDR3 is TGTGCCAGCAGTGCCCGGACAGGGGGCAATCAGCCCCAGCATTTT.

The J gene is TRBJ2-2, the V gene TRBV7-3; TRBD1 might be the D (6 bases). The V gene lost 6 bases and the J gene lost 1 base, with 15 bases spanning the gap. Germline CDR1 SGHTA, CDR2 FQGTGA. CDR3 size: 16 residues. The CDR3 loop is CASRPTGYLNTGELFF. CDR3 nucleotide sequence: TGTGCCAGCAGACCAACAGGGTACCTGAACACCGGGGAGCTGTTTTTT.

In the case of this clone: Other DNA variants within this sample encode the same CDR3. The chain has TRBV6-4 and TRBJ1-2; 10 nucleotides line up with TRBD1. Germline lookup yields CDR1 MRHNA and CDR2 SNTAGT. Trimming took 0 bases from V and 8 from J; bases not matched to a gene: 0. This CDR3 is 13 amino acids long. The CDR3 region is CASSDSTGGGYTF. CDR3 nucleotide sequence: TGTGCCAGCAGTGACTCGACAGGGGGCGGCTACACCTTC.

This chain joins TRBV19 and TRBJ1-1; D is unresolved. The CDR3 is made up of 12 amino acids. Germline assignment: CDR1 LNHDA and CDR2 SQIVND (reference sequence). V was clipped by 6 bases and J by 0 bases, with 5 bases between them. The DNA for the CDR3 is TGTGCCAGTAGGGACTTGAACACTGAAGCTTTCTTT. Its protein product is CASRDLNTEAFF.

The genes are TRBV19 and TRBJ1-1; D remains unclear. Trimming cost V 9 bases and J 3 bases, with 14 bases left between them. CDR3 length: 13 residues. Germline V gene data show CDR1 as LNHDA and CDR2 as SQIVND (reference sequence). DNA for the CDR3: TGTGCCAGCTCCTCGGTCTTTTACACTGAAGCTTTCTTT. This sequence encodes CASSSVFYTEAFF.

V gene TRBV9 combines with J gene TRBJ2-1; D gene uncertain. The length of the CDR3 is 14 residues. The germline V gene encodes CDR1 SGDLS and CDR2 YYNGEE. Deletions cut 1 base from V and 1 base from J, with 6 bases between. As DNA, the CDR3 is TGTGCCAGCAGCGTAAGCGTTTCCTACAATGAGCAGTTCTTC. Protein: CASSVSVSYNEQFF.

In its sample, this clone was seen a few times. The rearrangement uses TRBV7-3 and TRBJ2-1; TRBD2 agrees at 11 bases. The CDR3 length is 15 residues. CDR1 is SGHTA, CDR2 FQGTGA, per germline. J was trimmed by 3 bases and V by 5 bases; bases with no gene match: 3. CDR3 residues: CASSISGGVYNEQFF. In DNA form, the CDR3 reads TGTGCCAGCAGCATTAGCGGGGGGGTCTACAATGAGCAGTTCTTC.

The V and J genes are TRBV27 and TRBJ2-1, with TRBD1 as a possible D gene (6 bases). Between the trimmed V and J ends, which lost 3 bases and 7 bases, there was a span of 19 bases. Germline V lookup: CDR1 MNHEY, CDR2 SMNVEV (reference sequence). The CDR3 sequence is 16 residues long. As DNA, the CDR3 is TGTGCCAGCAGTTTGCCGGGACAACGGACGGGGAATGAGCAGTTCTTC. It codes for CASSLPGQRTGNEQFF.

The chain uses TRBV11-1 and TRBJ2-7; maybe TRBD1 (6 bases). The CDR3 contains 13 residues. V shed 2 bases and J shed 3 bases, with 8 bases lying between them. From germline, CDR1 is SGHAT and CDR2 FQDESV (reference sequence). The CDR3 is CASSLNRDYEQYF. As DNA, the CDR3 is TGTGCCAGCAGCTTAAACAGGGACTACGAGCAGTACTTC.

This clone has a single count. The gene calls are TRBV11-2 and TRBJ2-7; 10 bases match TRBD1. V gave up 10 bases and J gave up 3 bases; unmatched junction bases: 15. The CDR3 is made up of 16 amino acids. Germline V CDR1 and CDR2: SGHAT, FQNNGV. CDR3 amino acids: CATKNSGTGAFYEQYF. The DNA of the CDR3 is TGTGCCACAAAAAACTCCGGGACAGGGGCTTTCTACGAGCAGTACTTC.

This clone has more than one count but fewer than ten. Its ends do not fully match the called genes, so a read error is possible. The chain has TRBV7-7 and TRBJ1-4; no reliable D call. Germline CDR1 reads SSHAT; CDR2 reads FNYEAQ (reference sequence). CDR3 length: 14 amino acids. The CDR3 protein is CASSLTFQNEKLFF. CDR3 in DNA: TGTGCTAGCAGCCTTACCTTTCAGAATGAAAAACTGTTTTTT.

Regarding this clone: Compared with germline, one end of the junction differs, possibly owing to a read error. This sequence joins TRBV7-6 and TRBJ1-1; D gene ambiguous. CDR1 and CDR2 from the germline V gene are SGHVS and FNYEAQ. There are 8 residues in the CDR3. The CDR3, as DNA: TGTGCCAGCAGCTGGGCCCCATTT. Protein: CASSWAPF. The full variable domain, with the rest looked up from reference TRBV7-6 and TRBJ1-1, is GAGVSQSPRYKVTKRGQDVALRCDPISGHVSLYWYRQALGQGPEFLTYFNYEAQQDKSGLPNDRFSAERPEGSISTLTIQRTEQRDSAMYRCASSWAPFGQGTRLTVV.

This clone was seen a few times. In nucleotides, the CDR3 is TGTGCCAGTAGTCCCCGGGCTACAGGCTCCTACAATGAGCAGTTCTTC. Its translation: CASSPRATGSYNEQFF. V gene TRBV19 combines with J gene TRBJ2-1, with D possibly matching TRBD1 (5 bases). The CDR3 runs to 16 residues. From germline, CDR1 is LNHDA and CDR2 SQIVND (reference sequence). With 5 bases removed from V and 0 bases from J, the gap between germline ends came to 14 bases.